The source of this TCR beta chain is a study of cytomegalovirus exposure and HLA in healthy donors. Study-wide context: Inside one of the first data releases sat around 77 million unique TCRs taken from HLA-typed donors.

In the case of this clone: Its antigen remains unknown.

PCR was performed using 60 Vbeta and 13 Jbeta primers. The data were produced by immunoSEQ multiplex PCR, yet TCRdb's version contains in-frame clones alone and is incomplete. The table includes 180,000 or so clones, roughly 81% detected once. Findings and limits, study-wide: TCR beta sequences reportedly predicted most subjects' HLA-A and HLA-B alleles accurately.

This TCR was recovered from a woman aged 18-35 years in good health and CMV-seropositive. Sequenced material: PBMCs.

CDR3 in amino acids: CASSREDRMGDTQYF. In DNA form, the CDR3 reads TGCGCCAGCAGCCGAGAGGACAGGATGGGGGATACGCAGTATTTT. The V call is TRBV4-3, the J call TRBJ2-3, with 7 bases lining up with TRBD1. V trimming: 4 bases; J trimming: 6 bases; junction bases outside the gene matches: 10. Germline loops: CDR1 LGHNA, CDR2 YSLEER. The CDR3 sequence is 15 residues long.